The entry below gives a single T cell receptor (beta chain) sequence along with its context. Its target is unknown. The entry originates in a study of graft-versus-host responses after intestinal transplantation. About the study: Recipients had transplants, and these were multivisceral, liver-intestinal, or isolated intestinal.

Looked up from germline, CDR1 is SNHLY and CDR2 is FYNNEI. V shed 6 bases and J shed 0 bases, with 21 bases lying between them. The length of the CDR3 is 18 residues. Data came from immunoSEQ multiplex PCR; TCRdb stores just in-frame clones and leaves some out. The repertoire has roughly 73,000 clones, roughly 84% of them found once; the top ten carry around 8.6%. The sequencing used unstimulated CD8+ T cells sorted from spleen or lymph node cells, collected before transplant. The chain has TRBV2 and TRBJ1-3; a weak D match, TRBD1 (6 bases). This receptor was obtained from a human donor who was the organ donor for an intestinal transplant. CDR3 sequence reads: CASRGILDSRSSGNTIYF. Written as DNA, the CDR3 is TGTGCCAGCAGAGGAATTCTGGACAGCCGAAGCTCTGGAAACACCATATATTTT.